Presented here are 30 T cell receptor beta chains from one specimen sequenced in a study of blood T cell repertoires in COVID-19. Libraries were prepared by immunoSEQ multiplex PCR; TCRdb keeps only in-frame clonotypes and omits some of them. This table holds 300,000 to 350,000 clones, over 80% found once. Sequencing was done on a sample of PBMCs or T cells enriched from blood (not recorded which). These receptor sequences come from a young man who had recovered from COVID-19.

This clone is a singleton in its sample. The V and J genes are TRBV6-1 and TRBJ2-5; 11 nucleotides agree with TRBD2. Germline V CDR1 and CDR2: MNHNS, SASEGT. The CDR3 spans 16 residues. With 4 bases clipped from V and 2 bases from J, the junction kept 6 bases outside the gene matches. The CDR3 sequence: CASSGRTSGPQETQYF. The CDR3 DNA sequence: TGTGCCAGCAGTGGGCGGACTAGCGGGCCACAAGAGACCCAGTACTTC.

On this clone itself: A read error may account for a junction end that differs from germline. The rearrangement joins TRBV7-9 to TRBJ2-7; D ambiguous. The CDR3 is 13 amino acids. Germline-derived CDR1 and CDR2 are SEHNR and FQNEAQ (reference sequence). CDR3 DNA: TGTGCCAGCAGCTCCTACCTCGTCCGTGGGCAGAACTTC. It is translated as CASSSYLVRGQNF.

The V gene is TRBV4-2, the J gene TRBJ2-3; 7 bases fit TRBD2. J was trimmed by 1 base and V by 2 bases; bases with no gene match: 3. The germline gives CDR1 LGHNA, CDR2 YNFKEQ. This CDR3 comprises 15 residues. Here the CDR3 reads CASSQRGEGTDTQYF. The CDR3 region has the DNA TGTGCCAGCAGCCAACGGGGGGAGGGCACAGATACGCAGTATTTT.

This clone appeared a few times. This chain links TRBV28 with TRBJ1-2; 7 bases align to TRBD1. V lost 4 bases and J lost 14; bases outside the gene matches: 10. CDR3 length equals 12 residues. Germline loops: CDR1 MDHEN, CDR2 SYDVKM. In nucleotides, the CDR3 is TGTGCCAGCAGTTCGCCGGGACAGCTAAGTACCTTC. Residues: CASSSPGQLSTF.

This chain joins TRBV2 and TRBJ1-6, with D possibly TRBD1 on 6 matching bases. The germline V gene has CDR1 SNHLY and CDR2 FYNNEI. The CDR3 is 15 residues long. V dropped 6 bases and J dropped 0 bases, with 9 bases sitting between them. The DNA of the CDR3 is TGTGCCAGCAGGACAGGTAGCTCCTATAATTCACCCCTCCACTTT. Its protein product is CASRTGSSYNSPLHF. The full variable domain, in which reference TRBV2 and TRBJ1-6 provide the parts outside the CDR3, is EPEVTQTPSHQVTQMGQEVILRCVPISNHLYFYWYRQILGQKVEFLVSFYNNEISEKSEIFDDQFSVERPDGSNFTLKIRSTKLEDSAMYFCASRTGSSYNSPLHFGNGTRLTVT.

The chain recombines TRBV28 with TRBJ1-5; TRBD1 is a possible D gene (5 bases). Trimming took off 1 base at V and 4 bases at J, with 14 bases between the two ends. The germline CDR1 and CDR2 sequences are MDHEN and SYDVKM. The CDR3 spans 16 residues. The CDR3, as DNA: TGTGCCAGCAGTTTATCACGGGGGGGGAAGAATCAGCCCCAGCATTTT. The encoded protein is CASSLSRGGKNQPQHF.

The chain employs TRBV10-3 and TRBJ2-3; 9 bases are shared with TRBD2. The V and J ends lost 2 bases and 2 bases, in that order; junction bases with no gene match: 8. The CDR3 is 17 residues long. The germline V gene encodes CDR1 ENHRY and CDR2 SYGVKD. Here the CDR3 DNA reads TGTGCCATCAGTGAGGGAGGTAGCGGGGGCCCCACAGATACGCAGTATTTT. Its translation is CAISEGGSGGPTDTQYF.

V usage is TRBV12-3 or TRBV12-4 and J usage is TRBJ1-1; no reliable D call. Trimming took off 6 bases at V and 10 bases at J, with 18 bases between the two ends. The CDR3 consists of 13 residues. As DNA, the CDR3 is TGTGCCAGCAGCCGAATCCCCGGGGTCGGAGCTTTCTTT. Protein sequence: CASSRIPGVGAFF.

The rearrangement joins TRBV6-2 or TRBV6-3 to TRBJ2-3, with 9 bases aligning to TRBD2. V dropped 2 bases and J dropped 2; count of bases not matched to a gene: 5. This CDR3 spans 16 amino acids. CDR1 and CDR2 from the germline V gene are MNHEY and SVGEGT. The DNA of the CDR3 is TGTGCCAGCAGTTACGCGCTAGCGGGGAACACAGATACGCAGTATTTT. Residues: CASSYALAGNTDTQYF.

The V gene is TRBV28, the J gene TRBJ2-2; perhaps TRBD1 as D (6 bases). Germline V CDR1 and CDR2: MDHEN, SYDVKM. This CDR3 has 15 amino acids. V lost 2 bases and J lost 6, with 13 bases in between. The CDR3 here is CASSLPGVVAGELFF. The CDR3 DNA follows: TGTGCCAGCAGTTTACCAGGGGTTGTCGCCGGGGAGCTGTTTTTT.

This chain joins TRBV11-2 and TRBJ1-2, with D unclear. CDR3 length: 13 amino acids. Trimming took off 2 bases at V and 4 bases at J, with 8 bases between the two ends. In germline, CDR1 is SGHAT, CDR2 FQNNGV. The CDR3 spells CASSLLSSYGYTF. The DNA for the CDR3 is TGTGCCAGCAGCTTATTATCGAGCTATGGCTACACCTTC. Combining the CDR3 with reference TRBV11-2 and TRBJ1-2 gives the whole variable domain EAGVAQSPRYKIIEKRQSVAFWCNPISGHATLYWYQQILGQGPKLLIQFQNNGVVDDSQLPKDRFSAERLKGVDSTLKIQPAKLEDSAVYLCASSLLSSYGYTFGSGTRLTVV.

This clone was seen more than once but under ten times. The chain recombines TRBV18 with TRBJ1-1; 7 bases map to TRBD1. V was clipped by 6 bases and J by 4 bases; unmatched bases: 17. This CDR3 is built from 17 residues. Germline values: CDR1 KGHSH, CDR2 LQKENI. The CDR3: CASSPSGTDIFGTEAFF. CDR3 sequence (DNA): TGTGCCAGCTCGCCTTCCGGGACAGACATTTTTGGCACTGAAGCTTTCTTT.

The V gene is TRBV19, the J gene TRBJ2-5; 14 bases fit TRBD2. The length of the CDR3 is 14 residues. V dropped 10 bases and J dropped 5; count of bases not matched to a gene: 6. Germline V gene lookup returns CDR1 LNHDA and CDR2 SQIVND (reference sequence). CDR3 amino acids: CATSRTSGGETQYF. The CDR3 DNA reads TGTGCCACCTCTAGGACTAGCGGGGGGGAGACCCAGTACTTC.

V gene TRBV5-4 combines with J gene TRBJ1-2; D remains ambiguous. From germline, CDR1 is SGHNT and CDR2 YYREEE (reference sequence). The CDR3 totals 13 residues. Deletions cut 1 base from V and 4 bases from J, with 8 bases between. The DNA of the CDR3 is TGTGCCAGCAGCTTGCCCCTATCCTATGGCTACACCTTC. This translates into CASSLPLSYGYTF.

This chain uses TRBV7-9 with TRBJ2-3, with TRBD1 matching 7 bases. The ends lost 5 bases at V and 2 bases at J; junction bases unmatched: 10. The CDR3 consists of 16 residues. Germline V gene sequence: CDR1 SEHNR, CDR2 FQNEAQ (reference sequence). The CDR3 DNA reads TGTGCCAGCAGCCCGGATTATACAGGGGACACAGATACGCAGTATTTT. It is translated as CASSPDYTGDTDTQYF. The full variable domain, completed using reference TRBV7-9 and TRBJ2-3, is DTGVSQNPRHKITKRGQNVTFRCDPISEHNRLYWYRQTLGQGPEFLTYFQNEAQLEKSRLLSDRFSAERPKGSFSTLEIQRTEQGDSAMYLCASSPDYTGDTDTQYFGPGTRLTVL.

The chain uses TRBV2 and TRBJ2-7; 9 nucleotides align to TRBD1. This CDR3 is 15 amino acids long. Losses at the gene ends were 7 bases for V and 7 bases for J; bases not matched to a gene: 14. Germline V lookup: CDR1 SNHLY, CDR2 FYNNEI. CDR3 nucleotide sequence: TGTGCCAGCACGGGACCGGGACAGGGTTACGGGGAGCAGTACTTC. It specifies CASTGPGQGYGEQYF.

Note on this clone: The same CDR3 can be traced to other DNA sequences in this sample. The chain employs TRBV19 and TRBJ1-5, with a weak D call TRBD1 (6 bases). Germline CDR1 is LNHDA and CDR2 is SQIVND (reference sequence). V was pared by 3 bases and J by 4 bases, with 7 bases between. The CDR3 loop spans 13 amino acids. Written as DNA, the CDR3 is TGTGCCAGTAGTATTGGACAGAATCAGCCCCAGCATTTT. Protein product: CASSIGQNQPQHF.

The V gene is TRBV27, the J gene TRBJ1-5; D is undetermined. CDR3 length equals 9 residues. Germline assignment: CDR1 MNHEY and CDR2 SMNVEV (reference sequence). Deletions cut 11 bases from V and 9 bases from J, with 8 bases between. The CDR3 region is CAPAGPQHF. In nucleotides, the CDR3 is TGTGCCCCGGCGGGGCCCCAGCATTTT.

The V gene is TRBV10-1, the J gene TRBJ2-5; the match to TRBD2 covers 8 bases. From germline, CDR1 is WNHNN and CDR2 SYGVQD (reference sequence). The ends lost 5 bases at V and 3 bases at J; junction bases unmatched: 5. The CDR3 covers 14 residues. The CDR3 is CASSHGGAEETQYF. CDR3 DNA: TGCGCCAGCAGTCACGGGGGGGCCGAAGAGACCCAGTACTTC.

The rearrangement joins TRBV3-1 (or the pseudogene TRBV3-2) to TRBJ2-3; 14 positions agree with TRBD2. The CDR3 has 19 amino acids. Germline CDR1 reads LGHDT; CDR2 reads YNNKEL (reference sequence). With V trimmed by 5 bases and J by 5 bases, 15 bases remained unmatched. This chain's CDR3 is CASSFLPGLAGVGQDTQYF. CDR3 nucleotides: TGTGCCAGCAGCTTTCTGCCGGGACTAGCGGGAGTGGGTCAAGATACGCAGTATTTT.

The CDR3 bases are TGTGCCAGCAGTTCCCGGACAGACCTCCTTTCCGAGCAGTACTTC. It specifies CASSSRTDLLSEQYF. The rearrangement joins TRBV25-1 to TRBJ2-7; D is possibly TRBD1 (6 bases). Germline V gene lookup returns CDR1 MGHDK and CDR2 SYGVNS. Trimming pared 5 bases from V and 6 bases from J, leaving 20 bases between. This CDR3 spans 15 amino acids.

This rearrangement joins TRBV5-6 to TRBJ1-6; possible D gene TRBD1, 6 bases. Trimming took 2 bases from V and 4 from J, leaving 10 bases between them. Germline V gives CDR1 SGHDT, CDR2 YYEEEE. The CDR3 runs to 15 residues. CDR3 region: CASSLGQGYNSPLHF. DNA for the CDR3: TGTGCCAGCAGCTTAGGGCAGGGGTATAATTCACCCCTCCACTTT.

For the CDR3, the DNA is TGTGCCAGCAGCCAAGATCCGGGACAGGGCGGTTCACCCCTCCACTTT. Translating gives CASSQDPGQGGSPLHF. The chain couples TRBV4-2 to TRBJ1-6; TRBD1 agrees at 9 bases. Germline CDR1 LGHNA, CDR2 YNFKEQ. CDR3 length: 16 residues. J lost 9 bases, V lost 0 bases, and 6 bases had no gene match.

The chain is built from TRBV11-2 and TRBJ1-4, with 7 nucleotides matching TRBD1. The CDR3 has 13 amino acids. V dropped 0 bases and J dropped 16; count of bases not matched to a gene: 8. The germline V gene has CDR1 SGHAT and CDR2 FQNNGV. CDR3: CASSLDGQVGSFF. CDR3 DNA: TGTGCCAGCAGCTTAGATGGACAGGTGGGATCGTTTTTT. Full variable domain (outside the CDR3, taken from reference TRBV11-2 and TRBJ1-4): EAGVAQSPRYKIIEKRQSVAFWCNPISGHATLYWYQQILGQGPKLLIQFQNNGVVDDSQLPKDRFSAERLKGVDSTLKIQPAKLEDSAVYLCASSLDGQVGSFFGSGTQLSVL.

This sequence joins TRBV28 and TRBJ1-2, with D perhaps TRBD1 (6 bases). CDR1 MDHEN and CDR2 SYDVKM come from the germline V gene. This CDR3 region has 10 residues. With 8 bases removed from V and 7 bases from J, the gap between germline ends came to 8 bases. The CDR3 spells CASGGGGYTF. For the CDR3, the DNA is TGTGCCAGCGGGGGCGGTGGCTACACCTTC.

The CDR3 region is CASSQGGGRPVNEQFF. CDR3 DNA: TGTGCCAGCAGCCAAGGGGGGGGACGGCCTGTGAATGAGCAGTTCTTC. V is TRBV3-1 (or the pseudogene TRBV3-2) and J is TRBJ2-1, with 7 bases fitting TRBD2. V gave up 1 base and J gave up 7 bases; unmatched junction bases: 10. Germline CDR1 is LGHDT and CDR2 is YNNKEL (reference sequence). This CDR3 has 16 residues.

V gene TRBV5-1 combines with J gene TRBJ1-3; D unclear. V shed 0 bases and J shed 5 bases, with 12 bases lying between them. Per the germline V gene, CDR1 is SGHRS and CDR2 is YFSETQ. This CDR3 has 15 amino acids. CDR3 sequence (DNA): TGCGCCAGCAGCTTGGGCAGAAGAGACAGAAACACCATATATTTT. This gives the protein CASSLGRRDRNTIYF.

This CDR3 reads CASSFPAGSYNEQFF. Written as DNA, the CDR3 is TGTGCCAGCAGCTTCCCGGCAGGGTCCTACAATGAGCAGTTCTTC. The genes are TRBV11-3 and TRBJ2-1, with D possibly matching TRBD1 (5 bases). In germline, CDR1 is SGHNT, CDR2 YENEEA. The CDR3 loop spans 15 amino acids. V was pared by 3 bases and J by 1 base, with 10 bases between.

For this clone: A much bigger clone sits one base away, suggesting this may be a read error. The chain carries TRBV12-3 or TRBV12-4 and TRBJ2-7; 7 nucleotides match TRBD1. The CDR3 length is 13 residues. The V gene end was trimmed by 2 bases and the J gene end by 2 bases; junction bases not matched to a gene: 0. CDR3 in amino acids: CASSLQGAYEQYF. Here the CDR3 DNA reads TGTGCCAGCAGTTTACAGGGGGCCTACGAGCAGTACTTC.

The chain has TRBV2 and TRBJ2-7; the D gene is possibly TRBD1 (6 bases). Germline values: CDR1 SNHLY, CDR2 FYNNEI. The ends were cut back, 6 bases at V and 3 bases at J, with 18 bases in the middle. This CDR3 is 15 amino acids long. The CDR3 bases are TGTGCCAGCAGGCCGAGTCGGACAGCTAACTACGAGCAGTACTTC. Protein product: CASRPSRTANYEQYF. The variable domain in full, completed from reference TRBV2 and TRBJ2-7, reads EPEVTQTPSHQVTQMGQEVILRCVPISNHLYFYWYRQILGQKVEFLVSFYNNEISEKSEIFDDQFSVERPDGSNFTLKIRSTKLEDSAMYFCASRPSRTANYEQYFGPGTRLTVT.